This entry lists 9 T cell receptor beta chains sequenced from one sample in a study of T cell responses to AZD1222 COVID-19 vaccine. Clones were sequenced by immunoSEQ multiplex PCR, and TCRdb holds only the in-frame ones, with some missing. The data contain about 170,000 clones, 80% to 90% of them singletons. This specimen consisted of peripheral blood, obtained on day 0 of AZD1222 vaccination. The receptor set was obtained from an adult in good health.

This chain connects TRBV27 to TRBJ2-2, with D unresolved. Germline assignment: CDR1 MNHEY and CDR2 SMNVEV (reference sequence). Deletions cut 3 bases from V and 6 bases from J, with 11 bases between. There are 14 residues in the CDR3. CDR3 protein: CASSFPAGAGELFF. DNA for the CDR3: TGTGCCAGCAGTTTCCCGGCCGGAGCCGGGGAGCTGTTTTTT.

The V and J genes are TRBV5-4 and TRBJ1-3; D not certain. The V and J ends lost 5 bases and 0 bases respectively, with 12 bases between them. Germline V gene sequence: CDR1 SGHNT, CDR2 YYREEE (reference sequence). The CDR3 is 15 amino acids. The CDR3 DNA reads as TGTGCCAGCAGGCCCGGCCCGAACTCTGGAAACACCATATATTTT. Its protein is CASRPGPNSGNTIYF.

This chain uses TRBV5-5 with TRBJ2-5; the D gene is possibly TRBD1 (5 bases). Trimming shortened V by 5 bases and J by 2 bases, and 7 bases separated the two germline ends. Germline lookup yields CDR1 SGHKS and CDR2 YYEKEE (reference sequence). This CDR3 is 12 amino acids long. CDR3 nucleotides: TGTGCCAGCAGACCAGGGCAAGAGACCCAGTACTTC. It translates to CASRPGQETQYF.

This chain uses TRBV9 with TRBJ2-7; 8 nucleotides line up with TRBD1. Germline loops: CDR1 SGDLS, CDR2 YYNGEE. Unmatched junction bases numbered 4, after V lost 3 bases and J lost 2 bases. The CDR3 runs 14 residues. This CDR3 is CASSATGETYEQYF. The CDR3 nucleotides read TGTGCCAGCAGCGCGACAGGGGAAACCTACGAGCAGTACTTC.

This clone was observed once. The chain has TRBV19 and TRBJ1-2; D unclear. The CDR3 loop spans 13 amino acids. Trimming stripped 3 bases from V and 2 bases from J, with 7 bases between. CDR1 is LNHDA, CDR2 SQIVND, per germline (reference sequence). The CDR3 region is CASSIVPNYGYTF. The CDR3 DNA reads TGTGCCAGTAGTATTGTCCCCAACTATGGCTACACCTTC.

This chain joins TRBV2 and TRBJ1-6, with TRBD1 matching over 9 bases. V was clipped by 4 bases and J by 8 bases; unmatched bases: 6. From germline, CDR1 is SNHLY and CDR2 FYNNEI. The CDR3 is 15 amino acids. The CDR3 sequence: CASSAGTGRYSPLHF. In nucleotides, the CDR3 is TGTGCCAGCAGTGCCGGGACAGGGAGGTATTCACCCCTCCACTTT.

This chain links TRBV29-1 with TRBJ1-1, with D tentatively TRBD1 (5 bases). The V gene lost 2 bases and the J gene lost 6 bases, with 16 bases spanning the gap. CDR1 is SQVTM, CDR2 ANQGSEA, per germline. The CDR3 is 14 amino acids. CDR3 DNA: TGCAGCGTTGAAAGGGGCCTTAGGCCTTCTGAAGCTTTCTTT. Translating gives CSVERGLRPSEAFF.

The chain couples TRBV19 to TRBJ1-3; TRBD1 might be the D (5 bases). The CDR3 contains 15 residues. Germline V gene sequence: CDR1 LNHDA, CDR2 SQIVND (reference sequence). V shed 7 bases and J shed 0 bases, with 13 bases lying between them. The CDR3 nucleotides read TGTGCCAGTACCCTTTGGGACTACTCTGGAAACACCATATATTTT. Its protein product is CASTLWDYSGNTIYF.

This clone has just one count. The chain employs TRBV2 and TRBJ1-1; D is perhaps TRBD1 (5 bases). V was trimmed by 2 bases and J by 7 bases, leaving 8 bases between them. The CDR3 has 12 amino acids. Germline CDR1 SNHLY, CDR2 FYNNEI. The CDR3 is CASSERTSEAFF. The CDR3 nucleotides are TGTGCCAGCAGTGAAAGGACAAGTGAAGCTTTCTTT.